These 26 T cell receptor beta chains were all obtained from the same sample, sequenced in a study of CD8 T cells in ankylosing spondylitis (dated by TCRdb to the late 2010s). To prepare the library, 5' RACE was applied. TCRdb names Illumina HiSeq 2500 as the instrument used. TCRdb reworked the public reads: Q25 trimming with fastp, MiXCR clone assembly, productive beta chains retained. Merged by CDR3 protein, the rows form single entries marked with the most common genes and DNA. In this sample the table shows under 200,000 distinct CDR3 sequences, around 10% of which occur a single time. The ten largest make up just under 30% of the sample. Source material: blood, either unsorted or a sorted T cell fraction (not recorded which). These receptors all come from a male donor with ankylosing spondylitis or in good health (not recorded which).

This clonotype was detected ten times or more. The V call is TRBV10-3, the J call TRBJ2-3; the D gene is possibly TRBD2 (5 bases). The CDR3 consists of 11 residues. Germline-derived CDR1 and CDR2 are ENHRY and SYGVKD. V dropped 4 bases and J dropped 6 bases, with 5 bases sitting between them. The CDR3 sequence: CAISGRDTQYF. The CDR3 DNA reads as TGTGCCATCAGTGGGAGGGATACGCAGTATTTT.

The chain recombines TRBV5-1 with TRBJ1-4, with D unclear. Germline CDR1 is SGHRS and CDR2 is YFSETQ. Trimming took 5 bases from V and 5 from J, leaving 13 bases between them. There are 14 residues in the CDR3. The CDR3 here is CASSGGYRNEKLFF. CDR3 DNA: TGCGCCAGCAGTGGCGGGTATCGGAATGAAAAACTGTTTTTT.

This rearrangement joins TRBV10-1 to TRBJ2-2; D not resolved. This CDR3 region has 14 residues. Germline values: CDR1 WNHNN, CDR2 SYGVQD (reference sequence). With 3 bases removed from V and 4 bases from J, the gap between germline ends came to 9 bases. DNA for the CDR3: TGCGCCAGCAGTGACCAGATCATCACCGGGGAGCTGTTTTTT. Its protein is CASSDQIITGELFF.

V gene TRBV11-2 combines with J gene TRBJ2-4, with TRBD1 as a possible D gene (5 bases). Between the trimmed V and J ends, which lost 7 bases and 8 bases, there was a span of 15 bases. Germline CDR1 and CDR2: SGHAT and FQNNGV. The CDR3 has 13 amino acids. In nucleotides, the CDR3 is TGTGCCAGCACCTCGGTAGGGGTACACATTCAGTACTTC. This codes for CASTSVGVHIQYF.

About this clonotype itself: A much larger clone differs by one base, so this may be a read error. The chain employs TRBV12-3 or TRBV12-4 and TRBJ1-3; maybe TRBD1 (6 bases). The CDR3 spans 14 residues. CDR3 residues: CAGGSMGAGNTVYF. DNA of the CDR3: TGTGCCGGGGGTTCCATGGGGGCTGGAAACACCGTATATTTT.

This clonotype has only a few counts. The rearrangement joins TRBV11-2 to TRBJ2-3; possibly TRBD1 for D (5 bases). This CDR3 is 14 amino acids long. The V end was cut by 2 bases, the J end by 3 bases, with 9 bases between. CDR1 is SGHAT, CDR2 FQNNGV, per germline. The CDR3 reads CASSLQGGTDTQYF. As DNA, the CDR3 is TGTGCCAGCAGCTTACAGGGTGGGACAGATACGCAGTATTTT. Combining the CDR3 with reference TRBV11-2 and TRBJ2-3 gives the whole variable domain EAGVAQSPRYKIIEKRQSVAFWCNPISGHATLYWYQQILGQGPKLLIQFQNNGVVDDSQLPKDRFSAERLKGVDSTLKIQPAKLEDSAVYLCASSLQGGTDTQYFGPGTRLTVL.

This clonotype has a handful of counts. The J gene is TRBJ2-1, the V gene TRBV11-2, with D possibly TRBD1 on 5 matching bases. Germline CDR1 reads SGHAT; CDR2 reads FQNNGV. This CDR3 has 14 amino acids. The germline V and J ends were trimmed by 2 bases and 8 bases, with 13 bases remaining between them. The CDR3 protein is CASSLNAGIDEQFF. CDR3 nucleotides: TGTGCCAGCAGCTTAAATGCAGGGATCGATGAGCAGTTCTTC.

The table lists this clonotype with many counts. V gene TRBV12-3 or TRBV12-4 combines with J gene TRBJ1-5; 7 bases are a match to TRBD1. The ends lost 2 bases at V and 6 bases at J; junction bases unmatched: 1. The length of the CDR3 is 13 residues. The CDR3 DNA reads as TGTGCCAGCAGTTTACAGGGGGGTCAGCCCCAGCATTTT. It specifies CASSLQGGQPQHF.

This clonotype showed up many times. V usage is TRBV4-1 and J usage is TRBJ2-7; a weak D match, TRBD2 (6 bases). Deletions cut 0 bases from V and 4 bases from J, with 16 bases between. CDR3 length: 16 amino acids. Germline V lookup: CDR1 MGHRA, CDR2 YSYEKL. CDR3 amino acids: CASSQDSGLANYEQYF. Here the CDR3 DNA reads TGCGCCAGCAGCCAAGATTCAGGGCTAGCGAATTACGAGCAGTACTTC.

This clonotype was recorded only once. Possible read error: a much larger clone is one base away. This chain joins TRBV3-1 and TRBJ1-1; D remains unclear. Germline-derived CDR1 and CDR2 are LGHDT and YNNKEL (reference sequence). The CDR3 totals 11 residues. The CDR3 coding sequence is TGTGCCAGCACCTCGAACAGTGAAGCTTTCTTT. This gives the protein CASTSNSEAFF.

J is TRBJ2-1 and V is TRBV20-1, with 7 bases matching TRBD1. The germline gives CDR1 DFQATT, CDR2 SNEGSKA (reference sequence). The CDR3 length is 15 residues. For the CDR3, the DNA is TGCAGACCGAGGAGCCTGGACAGGACCTACAATGAGCAGTTCTTC. Its protein is CRPRSLDRTYNEQFF.

This clonotype was counted many times. This chain links TRBV3-1 with TRBJ1-2; TRBD1 matches at 7 bases. Germline V gene sequence: CDR1 LGHDT, CDR2 YNNKEL (reference sequence). The CDR3 consists of 15 residues. The trim removed 3 bases at V and 2 bases at J, leaving 6 bases unmatched. CDR3 sequence: CASSQEGAGNYGYTF. DNA for the CDR3: TGTGCCAGCAGCCAGGAGGGGGCAGGGAACTATGGCTACACCTTC.

This clonotype counts as medium-sized. V is TRBV29-1 and J is TRBJ2-1, with 12 positions matching TRBD2. The J segment lost 5 bases and the V segment lost 4 bases, leaving 6 bases of the junction unmatched. The germline gives CDR1 SQVTM, CDR2 ANQGSEA. This CDR3 spans 15 amino acids. This CDR3 is CSVGTWTSGDNEQFF. CDR3 sequence (DNA): TGCAGCGTTGGGACGTGGACTAGCGGGGACAATGAGCAGTTCTTC.

This clonotype was recorded a few times. The chain uses TRBV9 and TRBJ2-2, with D hard to call. Trimming took 0 bases from V and 8 from J, leaving 11 bases between them. Per germline, CDR1 SGDLS and CDR2 YYNGEE. This CDR3 region has 14 residues. CDR3 sequence: CASSVVQRSGELFF. CDR3 nucleotides: TGTGCCAGCAGCGTAGTCCAGCGTTCGGGGGAGCTGTTTTTT.

This clonotype was recorded a few times. This rearrangement joins TRBV6-1 to TRBJ2-7; 10 nucleotides match TRBD2. The V gene end was trimmed by 8 bases and the J gene end by 3 bases; junction bases not matched to a gene: 22. The CDR3 loop spans 19 amino acids. Germline V CDR1 and CDR2: MNHNS, SASEGT. CDR3 sequence (DNA): TGTGCCAGCTATAGATCTGGGGGCAGCGGGAGGGCCCTAAGCTACGAGCAGTACTTC. Translating gives CASYRSGGSGRALSYEQYF.

This clonotype was picked up a small number of times. This chain links TRBV7-2 with TRBJ2-1; a possible D gene is TRBD2 (6 bases). In germline, CDR1 is SGHTA, CDR2 FQGNSA. This CDR3 spans 15 amino acids. Trimming cost V 4 bases and J 7 bases, with 17 bases left between them. The CDR3, as DNA: TGTGCCAGCAGCTCGGGACTGAACCCTGGGAATGAGCAGTTCTTC. Amino acid sequence: CASSSGLNPGNEQFF.

This clonotype was seen many times. The genes are TRBV18 and TRBJ1-1; 10 positions agree with TRBD1. This CDR3 is built from 12 residues. V was pared by 4 bases and J by 7 bases, with 0 bases of the junction left unmatched. Germline V CDR1 and CDR2: KGHSH, LQKENI. The CDR3 coding sequence is TGTGCCAGCTCACGGACAGGGGGTGAAGCTTTCTTT. This gives the protein CASSRTGGEAFF. Together with reference TRBV18 and TRBJ1-1, the CDR3 gives the full variable domain: NAGVMQNPRHLVRRRGQEARLRCSPMKGHSHVYWYRQLPEEGLKFMVYLQKENIIDESGMPKERFSAEFPKEGPSILRIQQVVRGDSAAYFCASSRTGGEAFFGQGTRLTVV.

This clonotype has only a few counts. The chain carries TRBV18 and TRBJ2-3, with no clear D. V was shortened by 5 bases and J by 0 bases, with 6 bases between the two germline ends. Per germline, CDR1 KGHSH and CDR2 LQKENI. The CDR3 consists of 13 residues. In DNA form, the CDR3 reads TGTGCCAGCTCATGGTTTAGCACAGATACGCAGTATTTT. As protein: CASSWFSTDTQYF. The complete variable domain, with remaining parts taken from reference TRBV18 and TRBJ2-3, reads NAGVMQNPRHLVRRRGQEARLRCSPMKGHSHVYWYRQLPEEGLKFMVYLQKENIIDESGMPKERFSAEFPKEGPSILRIQQVVRGDSAAYFCASSWFSTDTQYFGPGTRLTVL.

This clonotype was observed at least ten times. The J gene is TRBJ1-2, the V gene TRBV7-8; 8 nucleotides match TRBD1. This CDR3 region has 14 residues. The J segment lost 6 bases and the V segment lost 3 bases, leaving 6 bases of the junction unmatched. Germline V gene data show CDR1 as SGHVS and CDR2 as FQNEAQ. The DNA of the CDR3 is TGTGCCAGCAGCTTTCCGGACAGGGTGGATGGCTACACCTTC. It encodes CASSFPDRVDGYTF.

There are many counts of this clonotype. The chain has TRBV20-1 and TRBJ1-1; possibly TRBD1 for D (6 bases). Germline V lookup: CDR1 DFQATT, CDR2 SNEGSKA (reference sequence). V shed 5 bases and J shed 1 base, with 14 bases lying between them. The CDR3 sequence is 14 residues long. DNA of the CDR3: TGCAGTGCTGATCCGGGACACCAGAACACTGAAGCTTTCTTT. This codes for CSADPGHQNTEAFF.

The sample holds many counts of this clonotype. This chain joins TRBV4-1 and TRBJ2-1, with D perhaps TRBD2 (6 bases). Per germline, CDR1 MGHRA and CDR2 YSYEKL. The V end lost 0 bases, the J end lost 8 bases, and 23 bases lay between the germline ends. The CDR3 is 18 residues long. CDR3 residues: CASSQDWAAGHKRDEQFF. CDR3 nucleotides: TGCGCCAGCAGCCAAGATTGGGCAGCGGGTCATAAAAGGGATGAGCAGTTCTTC.

This clonotype was recorded at least ten times. V is TRBV5-1 and J is TRBJ1-1; weak D call: TRBD1 (5 bases). Trimming shortened V by 1 base and J by 5 bases, and 18 bases separated the two germline ends. The CDR3 is 16 residues long. Germline V gene data show CDR1 as SGHRS and CDR2 as YFSETQ. This CDR3 is CASSLSSGIRGTEAFF. In nucleotides, the CDR3 is TGCGCCAGCAGCTTGTCATCAGGGATCCGGGGGACTGAAGCTTTCTTT. The entire variable domain, with the rest obtained from reference TRBV5-1 and TRBJ1-1, is as follows: KAGVTQTPRYLIKTRGQQVTLSCSPISGHRSVSWYQQTPGQGLQFLFEYFSETQRNKGNFPGRFSGRQFSNSRSEMNVSTLELGDSALYLCASSLSSGIRGTEAFFGQGTRLTVV.

The sample holds many counts of this clonotype. The rearrangement links TRBV5-1 to TRBJ2-4; 10 bases map to TRBD1. CDR1 and CDR2 from the germline V gene are SGHRS and YFSETQ. The CDR3 sequence is 15 residues long. The V and J ends lost 4 bases and 8 bases, in that order; junction bases with no gene match: 9. DNA for the CDR3: TGCGCCAGCAGCGTGACCGGGACAGGGGTTGACATTCAGTACTTC. Encoded protein: CASSVTGTGVDIQYF. Variable domain in full (rest from reference TRBV5-1 and TRBJ2-4): KAGVTQTPRYLIKTRGQQVTLSCSPISGHRSVSWYQQTPGQGLQFLFEYFSETQRNKGNFPGRFSGRQFSNSRSEMNVSTLELGDSALYLCASSVTGTGVDIQYFGAGTRLSVL.

This clonotype was seen repeatedly, ten times or more. V and J are TRBV12-3 or TRBV12-4 and TRBJ2-5, with 7 bases matching TRBD1. The CDR3 length is 16 residues. V trimming: 5 bases; J trimming: 3 bases; junction bases outside the gene matches: 12. In DNA form, the CDR3 reads TGTGCCAGCAGTCTCTCGCTTATGGGACAGAAAGAGACCCAGTACTTC. This codes for CASSLSLMGQKETQYF.

The table lists this clonotype with many counts. The rearrangement joins TRBV10-3 to TRBJ2-3, with 11 bases aligning to TRBD1. Trimming removed 7 bases from V and 4 bases from J; junction bases left unmatched: 7. The CDR3 totals 15 residues. CDR1 is ENHRY, CDR2 SYGVKD, per germline. The CDR3, as DNA: TGTGCCATCACCGACGGGACAGGGGGGCCAGATACGCAGTATTTT. It specifies CAITDGTGGPDTQYF.

This clonotype has at least ten counts. The chain joins TRBV27 to TRBJ2-7; tentatively, D is TRBD1 (5 bases). V lost 1 base and J 4 bases, leaving 8 bases between the germline ends. Germline CDR1 reads MNHEY; CDR2 reads SMNVEV (reference sequence). This CDR3 region has 13 residues. CDR3: CASSLLDTYEQYF. For the CDR3, the DNA is TGTGCCAGCAGTTTATTGGACACATACGAGCAGTACTTC.